A selection of T cell receptor beta chains follows, all from one sample in a study of blood T cell repertoires in COVID-19. Profiled with immunoSEQ multiplex PCR; TCRdb holds only in-frame clones, not every one. The table shows over 95,000 clones, with roughly 80% occurring only once. The sample taken for sequencing was peripheral blood. The receptors come from a man aged 45-60 years with acute or convalescent COVID-19. The CDR3 runs from the conserved cysteine through the conserved F or W. The order of the fields is J gene, D gene, V gene, CDR3 length, clone size, CDR3 protein, CDR3 DNA. D genes are given only for firm matches. Some rows mark clone size as missing; the rest say once, few, many or name a class of expanded clone.

TRBJ1-2	NA	TRBV30	12	NA	CAWTDLNYGYTF	TGTGCCTGGACTGACTTGAACTATGGCTACACCTTC
TRBJ1-1	NA	TRBV5-1	14	NA	CASSFDRLNTEAFF	TGCGCCAGCAGCTTTGACAGATTAAACACTGAAGCTTTCTTT
TRBJ1-2	TRBD1	TRBV10-2	14	NA	CASSESNRGYGYTF	TGCGCCAGCAGTGAGTCGAACAGGGGGTATGGCTACACCTTC
TRBJ1-4	TRBD1	TRBV15	16	few	CATSRSRQGAREKLFF	TGTGCCACCAGCAGATCCAGACAGGGGGCGCGGGAAAAACTGTTTTTT
TRBJ2-3	NA	TRBV21-1	15	once	CASTNDLGGADTQYF	TGTGCCAGCACCAATGACCTGGGGGGAGCAGATACGCAGTATTTT
TRBJ2-3	TRBD2	TRBV19	16	NA	CASSPGLAYRPDTQYF	TGTGCCAGTAGTCCGGGACTAGCATACCGTCCAGATACGCAGTATTTT
TRBJ2-7	NA	TRBV6-1	16	NA	CASSDDPNSFPYEQYF	TGTGCCAGCAGTGACGACCCAAACAGCTTTCCCTACGAGCAGTACTTC
TRBJ2-3	TRBD2	TRBV7-3	15	NA	CASSLGLAGADTQYF	TGTGCCAGCAGCTTGGGACTAGCGGGGGCAGATACGCAGTATTTT
TRBJ1-6	TRBD1	TRBV27	18	NA	CASSPRQGFSSYNSPLHF	TGTGCCAGCAGTCCAAGACAGGGGTTTAGCTCCTATAATTCACCCCTCCACTTT
TRBJ1-5	TRBD1	TRBV10-2	15	once	CASSWGQGADQPQHF	TGCGCCAGCAGTTGGGGACAGGGGGCCGATCAGCCCCAGCATTTT
TRBJ1-2	NA	TRBV6-5	15	NA	CASSYRRTFNYGYTF	TGTGCCAGCAGTTACCGACGGACATTTAACTATGGCTACACCTTC
TRBJ1-6	NA	TRBV6-6	16	NA	CASSLGQTKYNSPLHF	TGTGCCAGCAGCCTTGGACAGACAAAGTATAATTCACCCCTCCACTTT
TRBJ1-4	NA	TRBV10-3	15	once	CAISESFQTNEKLFF	TGTGCCATCAGTGAGTCATTCCAGACTAATGAAAAACTGTTTTTT
TRBJ1-2	NA	TRBV3-1/TRBV3-2	13	few	CASSQGWSGGYTF	TGTGCCAGCAGCCAAGGATGGTCCGGTGGCTACACCTTC
TRBJ2-4	TRBD1	TRBV9	16	NA	CASSVGTGTGKNIQYF	TGTGCCAGCAGCGTAGGGACCGGGACAGGGAAAAACATTCAGTACTTC
TRBJ1-5	TRBD1	TRBV6-1	17	NA	CASSEFVGQGARQPQHF	TGTGCCAGCAGTGAATTTGTAGGACAGGGGGCACGACAGCCCCAGCATTTT
TRBJ1-3	TRBD1	TRBV15	16	few	CATSRGDRFSGNTIYF	TGTGCCACCAGCAGGGGGGACAGGTTCTCTGGAAACACCATATATTTT
TRBJ1-1	TRBD1	TRBV10-1	14	NA	CASSPDRGYTEAFF	TGCGCCAGCAGTCCCGACAGGGGGTACACTGAAGCTTTCTTT
TRBJ1-2	NA	TRBV24-1	20	once	CATSDLPGGSARVSGYGYTF	TGTGCCACCAGTGATTTGCCCGGCGGCAGTGCAAGGGTATCGGGGTATGGCTACACCTTC
TRBJ2-2	TRBD2	TRBV7-8	16	NA	CASSSRTAGGTGELFF	TGTGCCAGCAGCTCCCGGACGGCGGGGGGCACCGGGGAGCTGTTTTTT
TRBJ1-6	TRBD1	TRBV5-6	16	few	CASNLGRQGVNSPLHF	TGTGCCAGCAACCTCGGAAGACAGGGGGTTAATTCACCCCTCCACTTT
TRBJ2-3	TRBD2	TRBV11-2	13	NA	CATRGSGEDTQYF	TGTGCCACCCGGGGTAGCGGGGAGGATACGCAGTATTTT
TRBJ1-2	NA	TRBV28	14	NA	CASTVGEVGYGYTF	TGTGCCAGCACAGTAGGGGAGGTCGGCTATGGCTACACCTTC
TRBJ1-2	NA	TRBV15	14	few	CATSGTGKGYGYTF	TGTGCCACCAGCGGCACAGGGAAGGGCTATGGCTACACCTTC
TRBJ1-2	TRBD1	TRBV4-1	19	NA	CASSQVVQRRDRGTYGYTF	TGCGCCAGCAGCCAAGTCGTTCAGAGGAGGGACAGGGGTACCTATGGCTACACCTTC
TRBJ1-6	TRBD1	TRBV6-2/TRBV6-3	15	NA	CASSYGTGGNSPLHF	TGTGCCAGCAGTTATGGGACAGGGGGAAATTCACCCCTCCACTTT
TRBJ1-5	NA	TRBV5-4	14	once	CASSLAHSNQPQHF	TGTGCCAGCAGCTTGGCCCATAGCAATCAGCCCCAGCATTTT
TRBJ1-5	TRBD1	TRBV24-1	14	once	CATSDRTGGQPQHF	TGTGCCACCAGTGATAGGACAGGGGGCCAGCCCCAGCATTTT
TRBJ1-5	TRBD1	TRBV11-2	13	once	CASSQDREKPQHF	TGTGCCAGCAGCCAGGACAGGGAGAAGCCCCAGCATTTT
TRBJ2-1	TRBD2	TRBV7-6	15	NA	CASSLTSGGFNEQFF	TGTGCCAGCAGCTTAACTAGCGGGGGGTTCAATGAGCAGTTCTTC
TRBJ2-5	NA	TRBV5-6	17	NA	CASSLYNGGRIQETQYF	TGTGCCAGCAGCTTGTATAACGGGGGGCGCATCCAAGAGACCCAGTACTTC
TRBJ1-2	NA	TRBV19	14	once	CASSIDQGNYGYTF	TGTGCCAGTAGTATAGATCAGGGGAACTATGGCTACACCTTC
TRBJ2-5	TRBD2	TRBV5-4	15	NA	CASSSGLAGGETQYF	TGTGCCAGCAGCTCGGGACTAGCGGGGGGAGAGACCCAGTACTTC
TRBJ2-5	TRBD1	TRBV2	13	few	CASKRTGEETQYF	TGTGCCAGCAAGAGGACAGGGGAGGAGACCCAGTACTTC
TRBJ1-1	NA	TRBV15	18	NA	CATSRDLGRGVMNTEAFF	TGTGCCACCAGCAGAGATCTGGGCAGGGGCGTCATGAACACTGAAGCTTTCTTT
TRBJ2-6	TRBD1	TRBV7-9	16	few	CASKGQATSGANVLTF	TGTGCCAGCAAAGGACAGGCGACATCTGGGGCCAACGTCCTGACTTTC
TRBJ2-2	NA	TRBV10-2	14	NA	CASSERGNTGELFF	TGCGCCAGCAGTGAGCGGGGGAACACCGGGGAGCTGTTTTTT
TRBJ2-7	TRBD1	TRBV7-9	14	NA	CASSLAGGLNEQYF	TGTGCCAGCAGCTTAGCAGGGGGCTTGAACGAGCAGTACTTC
TRBJ2-7	TRBD1	TRBV28	14	NA	CASSERTGSKEQYF	TGTGCCAGCAGCGAACGGACAGGGTCAAAAGAGCAGTACTTC
TRBJ2-2	TRBD2	TRBV5-6	16	NA	CASSPLTSGGAGELFF	TGTGCCAGCAGCCCCCTGACTAGCGGGGGGGCCGGGGAGCTGTTTTTT
TRBJ2-3	TRBD2	TRBV7-3	19	NA	CASSLTPGGTSGGTDTQYF	TGTGCCAGCAGCTTAACCCCAGGGGGAACTAGCGGGGGCACAGATACGCAGTATTTT
TRBJ1-1	NA	TRBV28	16	once	CASSLSGALVGSRAFF	TGTGCCAGCAGTTTAAGTGGGGCATTGGTGGGGTCGCGAGCTTTCTTT
TRBJ1-6	TRBD1	TRBV5-8	16	NA	CASSRTGVSYNSPLHF	TGTGCCAGCAGTCGTACAGGGGTCTCCTATAATTCACCCCTCCACTTT
TRBJ2-1	TRBD1	TRBV5-6	16	NA	CASSLNRDRAYNEQFF	TGTGCCAGCAGCTTAAACCGGGACAGGGCCTACAATGAGCAGTTCTTC
TRBJ1-6	NA	TRBV12-3/TRBV12-4	13	NA	CASREGLGSPLHF	TGTGCCAGCAGGGAGGGTTTAGGGTCACCCCTCCACTTT
TRBJ2-3	NA	TRBV9	15	NA	CASRKGGVGTDTQYF	TGTGCCAGCAGGAAAGGGGGGGTTGGCACAGATACGCAGTATTTT
TRBJ2-7	TRBD2	TRBV11-2	14	NA	CASSGRGGHYEQYF	TGTGCCAGCAGCGGGCGGGGGGGCCACTACGAGCAGTACTTC
TRBJ2-2	TRBD2	TRBV2	17	NA	CATQNPGGRANTGELFF	TGTGCCACCCAAAACCCGGGGGGGAGGGCGAACACCGGGGAGCTGTTTTTT
TRBJ2-7	NA	TRBV19	14	NA	CASSTGEWSYEQYF	TGTGCCAGTAGTACAGGGGAATGGTCCTACGAGCAGTACTTC
TRBJ1-2	TRBD1	TRBV7-3	18	NA	CASSAAGTGTRSNYGYTF	TGTGCCAGCAGCGCTGCCGGGACAGGGACTAGGTCGAACTATGGCTACACCTTC
TRBJ1-3	NA	TRBV2	15	NA	CATTRDPGDGNTIYF	TGTGCCACAACCCGTGACCCAGGGGACGGAAACACCATATATTTT
TRBJ1-6	NA	TRBV5-1	13	NA	CASRESGNSPLHF	TGCGCCAGTCGGGAGTCTGGCAATTCACCCCTCCACTTT
TRBJ1-1	NA	TRBV7-9	14	NA	CASSRTGMNTEAFF	TGTGCCAGCAGCCGTACAGGTATGAACACTGAAGCTTTCTTT
TRBJ2-7	NA	TRBV4-1	16	NA	CASSQWVGRAGDEQYF	TGCGCCAGCAGCCAATGGGTGGGCAGGGCTGGCGACGAGCAGTACTTC